A single sample gave rise to the 31 T cell receptor beta chains below, sequenced in a study of response to subunit inactivated influenza vaccine. TCRdb called the RT-PCR reads again in MiXCR, with one record for every CDR3 protein. The data contain some 570,000 distinct CDR3 sequences, around 10% of them singletons. Separately, the same data were catalogued under a study of T cells expressing NK-cell markers. That work adds: Beta-chain TCR cDNA was generated via 5'RACE template switching with UMIs.

Here the sequenced sample was PBMCs from blood, taken on the day of vaccination. The source of these receptors is a man in his fifties who received an inactivated influenza vaccine.

This clonotype has only a few counts. The chain combines TRBV28 with TRBJ2-7; 8 nucleotides line up with TRBD1. Germline trimming cut 6 bases from V and 3 bases from J; bases unmatched to any gene: 10. The CDR3 is made up of 15 amino acids. The V gene's germline CDR1 is MDHEN and CDR2 SYDVKM. The CDR3 bases are TGTGCCAGCAGGTGGCTCGGACAGGGATTCTACGAGCAGTACTTC. It encodes CASRWLGQGFYEQYF.

This clonotype was counted only a few times. The chain joins TRBV3-1 to TRBJ2-2; 7 nucleotides match TRBD2. V lost 1 base to trimming and J lost 7 bases; unmatched junction nucleotides: 6. From germline, CDR1 is LGHDT and CDR2 YNNKEL (reference sequence). The CDR3 runs 15 residues. The CDR3 DNA sequence: TGTGCCAGCAGCCAAGGCAGCCTAGCGGACGGGGAGCTGTTTTTT. Residues: CASSQGSLADGELFF.

This clonotype has ten or more counts. This chain connects TRBV12-3 or TRBV12-4 to TRBJ1-4; TRBD1 matches 7 bases. The V segment lost 8 bases and the J segment 5 bases; nucleotides outside the gene matches: 5. The CDR3 contains 13 residues. CDR3 protein: CASGDRENEKLFF. CDR3 in DNA: TGTGCCAGCGGTGACAGGGAGAATGAAAAACTGTTTTTT.

This clonotype was recorded a few times. J is TRBJ2-7 and V is TRBV18; tentative D call: TRBD1 (5 bases). The CDR3 has 15 amino acids. Germline CDR1 reads KGHSH; CDR2 reads LQKENI. Trimming removed 0 bases at V and 6 bases at J, with 15 bases between. The CDR3 DNA sequence: TGTGCCAGCTCACCACCACACAGGAGTCCCCTCGAGCAGTACTTC. This sequence encodes CASSPPHRSPLEQYF.

This clonotype was seen ten or more times. The chain joins TRBV2 to TRBJ2-1, with 8 bases matching TRBD1. The CDR3 consists of 15 residues. Germline assignment: CDR1 SNHLY and CDR2 FYNNEI. J was trimmed by 6 bases and V by 4 bases; bases with no gene match: 8. Written as DNA, the CDR3 is TGTGCCAGCAGTGGGCAGGGGGCGCCGGGCAATGAGCAGTTCTTC. Translating it yields CASSGQGAPGNEQFF.

The rearrangement links TRBV5-4 to TRBJ2-1; no reliable D call. Germline values: CDR1 SGHNT, CDR2 YYREEE (reference sequence). The CDR3 extends over 15 amino acids. V lost 4 bases and J lost 7, with 18 bases in between. The CDR3 is CASSAGPDNVNEQFF. Written as DNA, the CDR3 is TGTGCCAGCAGCGCCGGGCCGGATAATGTAAATGAGCAGTTCTTC.

This clonotype was detected a few times. The rearrangement joins TRBV27 to TRBJ1-5, with unresolved D. The V end was cut by 3 bases, the J end by 0 bases, with 12 bases between. The CDR3 runs to 16 residues. The germline CDR1 and CDR2 sequences are MNHEY and SMNVEV (reference sequence). CDR3 region: CASSFRAPYSNQPQHF. In DNA, the CDR3 is TGTGCCAGCAGTTTCCGGGCCCCTTATAGCAATCAGCCCCAGCATTTT.

The J gene is TRBJ1-6, the V gene TRBV12-3 or TRBV12-4, with no clear D. This CDR3 is built from 12 residues. V dropped 1 base and J dropped 13 bases, with 8 bases sitting between them. The CDR3 loop is CASSLVEGPLHF. DNA of the CDR3: TGTGCCAGCAGTTTAGTGGAAGGGCCCCTCCACTTT.

Points on this clonotype: An end of the junction does not agree with germline; a read error may underlie this. The rearrangement joins TRBV24-1 to TRBJ2-3; 12 nucleotides line up with TRBD2. CDR3 size: 18 residues. Germline CDR1 reads KGHDR; CDR2 reads SFDVKD. The CDR3, as DNA: TGTGCCACCGGTGAATCTAGCGGGGGGGCCGGTTTCACAGATACGCAGTATTTT. This gives the protein CATGESSGGAGFTDTQYF.

The chain employs TRBV12-3 or TRBV12-4 and TRBJ2-6, with unresolved D. V was trimmed by 2 bases and J by 1 base, leaving 6 bases between them. The CDR3 sequence is 15 residues long. CDR3 sequence reads: CASSLWESGANVLTF. The CDR3 DNA reads as TGTGCCAGCAGTTTATGGGAATCTGGGGCCAACGTCCTGACTTTC.

This clonotype turned up a few times. V gene TRBV19 combines with J gene TRBJ2-1; D is ambiguous. Deletions cut 1 base from V and 9 bases from J, with 7 bases between. Per the germline V gene, CDR1 is LNHDA and CDR2 is SQIVND (reference sequence). The CDR3 consists of 12 residues. CDR3 protein: CASSIGVSEQFF. In DNA, the CDR3 is TGTGCCAGTAGTATAGGGGTGAGTGAGCAGTTCTTC.

A few counts support this clonotype. A read error may account for a junction end that differs from germline. The V and J genes are TRBV2 and TRBJ2-7, with a possible D match to TRBD1 (5 bases). From germline, CDR1 is SNHLY and CDR2 FYNNEI. CDR3 length equals 12 residues. For the CDR3, the DNA is TGTGCCAGCCTGACAGTCGTCAAGGGAAAGGTCTTC. It yields the protein CASLTVVKGKVF.

The table lists this clonotype with a count of one. With a much larger clone just one base away, this may be a read error. The rearrangement joins TRBV12-3 or TRBV12-4 to TRBJ1-2; maybe TRBD1 (5 bases). The CDR3 has 14 amino acids. Trimming took 4 bases from V and 3 from J, leaving 12 bases between them. The CDR3 protein is CASSSLGPDYGYTF. The CDR3 nucleotides read TGTGCCAGCAGTTCGTTGGGGCCTGACTATGGCTACACCTTC.

V is TRBV5-1 and J is TRBJ1-2; 9 bases agree with TRBD1. With V trimmed by 4 bases and J by 4 bases, 8 bases remained unmatched. The CDR3 spans 15 residues. CDR1 and CDR2 from the germline V gene are SGHRS and YFSETQ. The CDR3 DNA sequence: TGCGCCAGCAGCCCCCTAGGACAGGGGATCTATGGCTACACCTTC. Amino acid sequence: CASSPLGQGIYGYTF. Drawing the rest from reference TRBV5-1 and TRBJ1-2, the complete variable domain is KAGVTQTPRYLIKTRGQQVTLSCSPISGHRSVSWYQQTPGQGLQFLFEYFSETQRNKGNFPGRFSGRQFSNSRSEMNVSTLELGDSALYLCASSPLGQGIYGYTFGSGTRLTVV.

This clonotype was observed a handful of times. This sequence joins TRBV12-3 or TRBV12-4 and TRBJ1-1; D gene unclear. The V and J ends lost 3 bases and 4 bases respectively, with 12 bases between them. The CDR3 consists of 14 residues. CDR3 DNA: TGTGCCAGCAGTTTGAACACCCGGATCACTGAAGCTTTCTTT. As protein: CASSLNTRITEAFF.

The chain combines TRBV6-2 or TRBV6-3 with TRBJ2-5; the D is unclear. The CDR3 is made up of 12 amino acids. CDR1 is MNHEY, CDR2 SVGEGT, per germline. Trimming removed 6 bases from V and 4 bases from J, with 9 bases in between. Here the CDR3 reads CASSPMGETQYF. DNA for the CDR3: TGTGCCAGCAGCCCCATGGGAGAGACCCAGTACTTC.

This clonotype was seen ten or more times. The V gene is TRBV14, the J gene TRBJ2-7; 7 nucleotides agree with TRBD2. The germline V gene has CDR1 SGHDN and CDR2 FVKESK. Trimming cost V 4 bases and J 3 bases; bases outside gene matches: 12. The CDR3 is 16 residues long. The CDR3 nucleotides read TGTGCCAGCAGCCTCCTCGGCGGGAGTATTGTCTACGAGCAGTACTTC. Translation: CASSLLGGSIVYEQYF.

The chain links TRBV28 to TRBJ2-3; 9 bases are a match to TRBD2. This CDR3 is 15 amino acids long. Losses at the gene ends were 6 bases for V and 1 base for J; bases not matched to a gene: 5. Per the germline V gene, CDR1 is MDHEN and CDR2 is SYDVKM. CDR3 residues: CASSQGGGGTDTQYF. Here the CDR3 DNA reads TGTGCCAGCAGCCAAGGCGGGGGGGGCACAGATACGCAGTATTTT.

This clonotype was seen at least ten times. The J gene is TRBJ2-4, the V gene TRBV20-1; 8 bases agree with TRBD2. Trimming cost V 3 bases and J 8 bases; bases outside gene matches: 18. CDR3 length equals 17 residues. Germline lookup yields CDR1 DFQATT and CDR2 SNEGSKA (reference sequence). CDR3 nucleotides: TGCAGTGCTAGGAAAAGTTTACTAGCGGTAATTGCGGACATTCAGTACTTC. Protein: CSARKSLLAVIADIQYF.

The chain has TRBV20-1 and TRBJ1-2; no reliable D call. The CDR3 spans 13 residues. In germline, CDR1 is DFQATT, CDR2 SNEGSKA (reference sequence). V lost 6 bases, J lost 8 bases, and 19 bases lay in between. The CDR3 loop is CSAPAPGPRGYTF. CDR3 bases: TGCAGTGCCCCTGCCCCGGGCCCACGGGGCTACACCTTC.

The CDR3 region is CSATTQGPDTQYF. The DNA for the CDR3 is TGCAGTGCAACAACACAGGGCCCAGATACGCAGTATTTT. The chain uses TRBV20-1 and TRBJ2-3, with D perhaps TRBD1 (6 bases). The CDR3 totals 13 residues. Per germline, CDR1 DFQATT and CDR2 SNEGSKA (reference sequence). Trimming cost V 6 bases and J 4 bases, with 14 bases left between them.

The CDR3: CAWGRVNQPQHF. CDR3 bases: TGTGCCTGGGGGAGGGTAAATCAGCCCCAGCATTTT. This sequence joins TRBV30 and TRBJ1-5; D gene unclear. CDR3 size: 12 residues. Trimming left V 5 bases short and J 4 bases short, with 9 bases between. Germline V gene data show CDR1 as GTSNPN and CDR2 as SVGIG (reference sequence).

The rearrangement joins TRBV7-2 to TRBJ2-4, with 8 bases lining up with TRBD1. In germline, CDR1 is SGHTA, CDR2 FQGNSA. V dropped 0 bases and J dropped 5; count of bases not matched to a gene: 6. This CDR3 is 16 amino acids long. CDR3 sequence (DNA): TGTGCCAGCAGCTTAGCGCGGAAACAGGGGGAAAACATTCAGTACTTC. Translating gives CASSLARKQGENIQYF.

This clonotype was recorded at least ten times. The chain has TRBV7-8 and TRBJ1-3; tentative D call: TRBD1 (6 bases). With 2 bases removed from V and 2 bases from J, the gap between germline ends came to 7 bases. The germline V gene encodes CDR1 SGHVS and CDR2 FQNEAQ. This CDR3 comprises 14 residues. CDR3 sequence reads: CASSLPGAGNTIYF. CDR3 DNA: TGTGCCAGCAGCTTACCAGGGGCTGGAAACACCATATATTTT.

The sample holds many counts of this clonotype. V and J are TRBV5-1 and TRBJ2-2, with D possibly TRBD2 on 5 matching bases. Trimming shortened V by 1 base and J by 1 base, and 11 bases separated the two germline ends. The CDR3 consists of 16 residues. The germline V gene has CDR1 SGHRS and CDR2 YFSETQ. The chain's CDR3 is CASSLSGMENTGELFF. The CDR3 DNA reads as TGCGCCAGCAGCTTGTCCGGGATGGAGAACACCGGGGAGCTGTTTTTT. Based on the CDR3 plus reference TRBV5-1 and TRBJ2-2, the full variable domain is KAGVTQTPRYLIKTRGQQVTLSCSPISGHRSVSWYQQTPGQGLQFLFEYFSETQRNKGNFPGRFSGRQFSNSRSEMNVSTLELGDSALYLCASSLSGMENTGELFFGEGSRLTVL.

This clonotype occurred many times. The rearrangement links TRBV27 to TRBJ2-1; 11 nucleotides line up with TRBD1. The germline V gene has CDR1 MNHEY and CDR2 SMNVEV (reference sequence). J lost 3 bases, V lost 1 base, and 2 bases had no gene match. CDR3 length: 16 amino acids. Here the CDR3 DNA reads TGTGCCAGCAGTTTATGGGGGACAGGGGGCTACAATGAGCAGTTCTTC. Translation: CASSLWGTGGYNEQFF.

The genes are TRBV5-1 and TRBJ2-1; possibly TRBD2 for D (6 bases). The CDR3 is made up of 14 amino acids. CDR1 is SGHRS and CDR2 is YFSETQ in the germline V gene. The V and J ends lost 4 bases and 5 bases respectively, with 13 bases between them. CDR3 DNA: TGCGCCAGCAGCCCGGGACTGGACGACAATGAGCAGTTCTTC. Its protein is CASSPGLDDNEQFF.

This clonotype was detected a few times. The genes are TRBV20-1 and TRBJ1-2, with a weak D call TRBD1 (6 bases). Per germline, CDR1 DFQATT and CDR2 SNEGSKA (reference sequence). The CDR3 contains 13 residues. Deletions cut 0 bases from V and 7 bases from J, with 12 bases between. The CDR3 region has the DNA TGCAGTGCTAGAGATGAGGCAGGGGTTGGCTACACCTTC. As protein: CSARDEAGVGYTF.

This clonotype appeared a few times. This chain uses TRBV2 with TRBJ1-1; TRBD1 might be the D (5 bases). V lost 2 bases to trimming and J lost 5 bases, with 15 bases between them. This CDR3 contains 15 residues. CDR1 and CDR2 from the germline V gene are SNHLY and FYNNEI. The CDR3 protein is CASSELLPRGTEAFF. The CDR3 nucleotides read TGTGCCAGCAGTGAACTGTTGCCGCGGGGGACTGAAGCTTTCTTT.

The sample holds a few counts of this clonotype. The V call is TRBV6-1, the J call TRBJ2-1; 7 nucleotides match TRBD1. The junction had 13 bases not matched to a gene; V was cut back by 8 bases and J by 6 bases. The CDR3 runs 15 residues. Germline CDR1 is MNHNS and CDR2 is SASEGT. The CDR3 protein is CASRPRTGLFNEQFF. In DNA form, the CDR3 reads TGTGCCAGCCGCCCCCGGACAGGTCTCTTCAATGAGCAGTTCTTC.

The chain recombines TRBV28 with TRBJ2-5, with TRBD2 identical over 8 bases. The CDR3 loop spans 15 amino acids. Looked up from germline, CDR1 is MDHEN and CDR2 is SYDVKM. Germline trimming cut 6 bases from V and 5 bases from J; bases unmatched to any gene: 11. As DNA, the CDR3 is TGTGCCAGCAGCCGGGGCGGGGGGCCTTCGGAGACCCAGTACTTC. It encodes CASSRGGGPSETQYF.